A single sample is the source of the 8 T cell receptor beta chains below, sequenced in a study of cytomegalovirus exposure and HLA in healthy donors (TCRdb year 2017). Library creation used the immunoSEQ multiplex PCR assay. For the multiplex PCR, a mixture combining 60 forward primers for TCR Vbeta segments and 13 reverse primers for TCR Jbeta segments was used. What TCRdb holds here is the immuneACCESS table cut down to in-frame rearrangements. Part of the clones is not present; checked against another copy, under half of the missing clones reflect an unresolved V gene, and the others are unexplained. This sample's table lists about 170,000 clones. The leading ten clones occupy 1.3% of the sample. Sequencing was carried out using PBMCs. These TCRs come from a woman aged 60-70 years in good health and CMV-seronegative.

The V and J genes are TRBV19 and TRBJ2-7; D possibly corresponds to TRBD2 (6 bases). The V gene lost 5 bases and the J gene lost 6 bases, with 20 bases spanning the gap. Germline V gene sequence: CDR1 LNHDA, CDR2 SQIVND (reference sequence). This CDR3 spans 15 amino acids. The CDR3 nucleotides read TGTGCCAGTAGTGCTACCGGGACTGGAACTGGCGAGCAGTACTTC. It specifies CASSATGTGTGEQYF. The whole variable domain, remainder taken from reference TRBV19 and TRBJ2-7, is DGGITQSPKYLFRKEGQNVTLSCEQNLNHDAMYWYRQDPGQGLRLIYYSQIVNDFQKGDIAEGYSVSREKKESFPLTVTSAQKNPTAFYLCASSATGTGTGEQYFGPGTRLTVT.

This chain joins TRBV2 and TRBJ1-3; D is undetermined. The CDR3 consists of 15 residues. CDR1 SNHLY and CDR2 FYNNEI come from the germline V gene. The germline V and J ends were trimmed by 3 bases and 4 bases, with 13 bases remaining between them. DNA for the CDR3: TGTGCCAGCAGTGATTCCTGGAGCTTGGGAAACACCATATATTTT. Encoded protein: CASSDSWSLGNTIYF. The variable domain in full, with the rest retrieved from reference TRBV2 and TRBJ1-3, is EPEVTQTPSHQVTQMGQEVILRCVPISNHLYFYWYRQILGQKVEFLVSFYNNEISEKSEIFDDQFSVERPDGSNFTLKIRSTKLEDSAMYFCASSDSWSLGNTIYFGEGSWLTVV.

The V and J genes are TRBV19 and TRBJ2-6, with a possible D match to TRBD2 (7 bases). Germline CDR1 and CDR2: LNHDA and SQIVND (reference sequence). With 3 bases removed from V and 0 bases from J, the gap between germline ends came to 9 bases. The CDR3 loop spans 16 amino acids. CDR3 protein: CASSIAGASGANVLTF. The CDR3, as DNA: TGTGCCAGTAGTATCGCGGGGGCCTCTGGGGCCAACGTCCTGACTTTC.

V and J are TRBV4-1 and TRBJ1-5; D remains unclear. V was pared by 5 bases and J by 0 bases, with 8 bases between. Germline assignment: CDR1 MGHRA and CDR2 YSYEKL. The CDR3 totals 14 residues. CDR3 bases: TGCGCCAGCAGCGCGGAAAATAGCAATCAGCCCCAGCATTTT. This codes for CASSAENSNQPQHF.

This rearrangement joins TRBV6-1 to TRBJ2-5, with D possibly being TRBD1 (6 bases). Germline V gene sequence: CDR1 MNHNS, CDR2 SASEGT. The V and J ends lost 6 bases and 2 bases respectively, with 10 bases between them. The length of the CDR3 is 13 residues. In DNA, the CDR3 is TGTGCCAGCAGGACCAGGGGACAAGAGACCCAGTACTTC. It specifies CASRTRGQETQYF.

CDR3: CASSRGNYNEQFF. The CDR3 nucleotides are TGCGCCAGCAGCAGGGGTAACTACAATGAGCAGTTCTTC. The chain combines TRBV5-1 with TRBJ2-1; possible D gene TRBD1, 5 bases. Germline assignment: CDR1 SGHRS and CDR2 YFSETQ. V was trimmed by 4 bases and J by 3 bases, leaving 8 bases between them. This CDR3 region has 13 residues.

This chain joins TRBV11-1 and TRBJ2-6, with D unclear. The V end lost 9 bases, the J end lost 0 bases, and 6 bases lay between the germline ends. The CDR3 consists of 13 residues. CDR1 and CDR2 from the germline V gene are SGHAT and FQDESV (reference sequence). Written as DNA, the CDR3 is TGTGCCAGTAGAAGCTCTGGGGCCAACGTCCTGACTTTC. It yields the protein CASRSSGANVLTF.

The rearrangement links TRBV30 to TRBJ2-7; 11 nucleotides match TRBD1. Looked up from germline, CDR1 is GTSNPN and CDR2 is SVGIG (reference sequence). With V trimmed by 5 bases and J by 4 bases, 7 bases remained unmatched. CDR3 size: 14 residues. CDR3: CAWARDRGIYEQYF. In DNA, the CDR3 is TGTGCCTGGGCTCGGGACAGGGGGATTTACGAGCAGTACTTC.